One and the same sample provided the 11 T cell receptor beta chains below, sequenced in a study of shared clonotypes between healthy human individuals. Profiling relied on immunoSEQ multiplex PCR, and the TCRdb table lists in-frame clones only, not all of them. The table lists over 700,000 clones, roughly 72% of them singletons, with about 1.8% in the top ten. Sequencing was done on a sample of memory CD4+ T cells sorted from blood. Subset noted: CD45RA-negative fraction. The receptors stem from a woman aged 25 to 39 in good health.

The chain joins TRBV30 to TRBJ2-3, with D maybe TRBD1 (6 bases). Germline CDR1 is GTSNPN and CDR2 is SVGIG (reference sequence). V gave up 4 bases and J gave up 0 bases, with 14 bases separating them. The CDR3 runs to 15 residues. CDR3 sequence reads: CAWKIRDTSTDTQYF. CDR3 sequence (DNA): TGTGCCTGGAAAATCCGGGACACCAGCACAGATACGCAGTATTTT. The full variable domain, with the rest looked up from reference TRBV30 and TRBJ2-3, is SQTIHQWPATLVQPVGSPLSLECTVEGTSNPNLYWYRQAAGRGLQLLFYSVGIGQISSEVPQNLSASRPQDRQFILSSKKLLLSDSGFYLCAWKIRDTSTDTQYFGPGTRLTVL.

In its sample, this clone was seen a few times. The chain is built from TRBV10-3 and TRBJ1-1, with D possibly being TRBD1 (6 bases). V was cut by 6 bases and J by 7 bases, with 12 bases left in between. Germline V gene sequence: CDR1 ENHRY, CDR2 SYGVKD. The CDR3 totals 12 residues. The CDR3 DNA reads as TGTGCCATCAGAGAACAGGGCAGTGAAGCTTTCTTT. This translates into CAIREQGSEAFF.

The chain recombines TRBV18 with TRBJ2-7, with 9 bases aligning to TRBD2. V trimming: 5 bases; J trimming: 2 bases; junction bases outside the gene matches: 10. The CDR3 runs 16 residues. The germline CDR1 and CDR2 sequences are KGHSH and LQKENI. CDR3 sequence (DNA): TGTGCCAGCTCATCCGCGACGGCTAGCGGGACCTACGAGCAGTACTTC. Its translation: CASSSATASGTYEQYF.

This chain joins TRBV15 and TRBJ2-1, with D perhaps assigned TRBD1 or TRBD2 (5 bases each). The CDR3 is made up of 17 amino acids. The germline V gene encodes CDR1 LNHNV and CDR2 YYDKDF (reference sequence). V lost 0 bases and J lost 7, with 19 bases in between. This CDR3 is CATSRDGASLLRNEQFF. CDR3 sequence (DNA): TGTGCCACCAGCAGAGACGGGGCCTCACTGTTGAGGAATGAGCAGTTCTTC.

V is TRBV6-5 and J is TRBJ1-2; D is ambiguous. V was trimmed by 0 bases and J by 8 bases, leaving 13 bases between them. CDR1 and CDR2 from the germline V gene are MNHEY and SVGAGI. This CDR3 has 14 amino acids. The CDR3 region is CASSYSQRIYGYTF. In DNA form, the CDR3 reads TGTGCCAGCAGTTACTCCCAAAGGATTTACGGCTACACCTTC.

J is TRBJ2-1 and V is TRBV7-9; 7 bases fit TRBD2. J gave up 0 bases and V 8 bases, and 10 bases lay outside the gene matches. The germline V gene has CDR1 SEHNR and CDR2 FQNEAQ (reference sequence). This CDR3 is built from 16 residues. As DNA, the CDR3 is TGTGCCAGCGACACGGGAGCGGGAACCTCCTACAATGAGCAGTTCTTC. Amino acids: CASDTGAGTSYNEQFF.

The chain employs TRBV5-1 and TRBJ2-7, with D uncertain. Trimming removed 4 bases from V and 3 bases from J, with 8 bases in between. The CDR3 covers 12 residues. Germline CDR1 and CDR2: SGHRS and YFSETQ. Here the CDR3 DNA reads TGCGCCAGCAGCCCTGATCTCTACGAGCAGTACTTC. Its protein product is CASSPDLYEQYF.

With regard to this clone: Within the sample, other DNA sequences also encode this same CDR3. The genes are TRBV18 and TRBJ2-3; D ambiguous. Germline CDR1 KGHSH, CDR2 LQKENI. With 6 bases removed from V and 3 bases from J, the gap between germline ends came to 7 bases. The CDR3 runs to 12 residues. DNA for the CDR3: TGTGCCAGCTCCTCCGGAACAGATACGCAGTATTTT. Its translation is CASSSGTDTQYF.

The J gene is TRBJ2-3, the V gene TRBV2, with 8 bases identical to TRBD2. The CDR3 runs 14 residues. Germline V gene lookup returns CDR1 SNHLY and CDR2 FYNNEI. Unmatched junction bases numbered 3, after V lost 4 bases and J lost 3 bases. The DNA of the CDR3 is TGTGCCAGCAGTGCGGGACTAGTTACAGATACGCAGTATTTT. This sequence encodes CASSAGLVTDTQYF.

This clone was seen once. This chain uses TRBV11-2 with TRBJ1-3; D remains ambiguous. Trimming removed 6 bases at V and 0 bases at J, with 12 bases between. There are 15 residues in the CDR3. Germline lookup yields CDR1 SGHAT and CDR2 FQNNGV. This CDR3 is CASSRNHRSGNTIYF. The CDR3 nucleotides read TGTGCCAGCAGTCGAAACCACCGCTCTGGAAACACCATATATTTT.

The V and J genes are TRBV19 and TRBJ2-6; a possible D gene is TRBD1 (6 bases). Trimming stripped 9 bases from V and 4 bases from J, with 16 bases between. Per the germline V gene, CDR1 is LNHDA and CDR2 is SQIVND (reference sequence). The CDR3 length is 15 residues. The CDR3 DNA is TGTGCCAGCGCTCAGGGGAGATCCGGGGCCAACGTCCTGACTTTC. It translates to CASAQGRSGANVLTF. Drawing the rest from reference TRBV19 and TRBJ2-6, the complete variable domain is DGGITQSPKYLFRKEGQNVTLSCEQNLNHDAMYWYRQDPGQGLRLIYYSQIVNDFQKGDIAEGYSVSREKKESFPLTVTSAQKNPTAFYLCASAQGRSGANVLTFGAGSRLTVL.